This T cell receptor (beta chain) was documented in a study of cytomegalovirus exposure and HLA in healthy donors. In the study overall: A later analysis reported the same platform for the 100 to 150 validation repertoires and the 650 to 750 first-cohort repertoires.

General study results and limits: Usually a TCR sequence was rare, but some public TCRs were found in many donors. Some TCR beta chains (approximately 180 of them) were listed as cytomegalovirus-associated.

Comments on this clone: Its specificity is unknown.

V was cut by 1 base and J by 0 bases, with 10 bases left in between. The CDR3 is 16 residues long. Germline V gene data show CDR1 as KGHSH and CDR2 as LQKENI. Here immunoSEQ multiplex PCR was the method, and the copy in TCRdb shows in-frame clones only, minus some. The sample shows 200,000 to 300,000 clones, 90% of them seen only once. Sequencing input: PBMCs. The V and J genes are TRBV18 and TRBJ2-1; D gene ambiguous. This TCR was sampled from a woman aged 25 to 39 in good health and CMV-seronegative. The CDR3 loop is CASSPQLGSSYNEQFF. Here the CDR3 DNA reads TGTGCCAGCTCACCACAGTTGGGAAGCTCCTACAATGAGCAGTTCTTC.